The 6 T cell receptor beta chains below were found in one sample sequenced in a study of T cell responses to AZD1222 COVID-19 vaccine. The protocol was immunoSEQ multiplex PCR, while the TCRdb copy is restricted to in-frame clones and leaves out a portion. The table shows under 200,000 clones, with around 92% occurring only once. The material sequenced was peripheral blood, taken on day 0 of MenACWY control vaccination. Every receptor here comes from an adult in good health.

This chain uses TRBV5-4 with TRBJ2-5, with D hard to call. The CDR3 extends over 12 amino acids. Trimming shortened V by 4 bases and J by 5 bases, and 9 bases separated the two germline ends. In germline, CDR1 is SGHNT, CDR2 YYREEE (reference sequence). CDR3 in amino acids: CASSLPGETQYF. The CDR3 DNA is TGTGCCAGCAGCCTCCCGGGTGAGACCCAGTACTTC.

The V gene is TRBV4-2, the J gene TRBJ1-1, with a possible D match to TRBD1 (6 bases). V lost 3 bases, J lost 3 bases, and 14 bases lay in between. Germline CDR1 is LGHNA and CDR2 is YNFKEQ. CDR3 length: 15 amino acids. The CDR3 reads CASSHPGEGDTEAFF. The CDR3 DNA reads TGTGCCAGCAGCCACCCCGGGGAGGGGGACACTGAAGCTTTCTTT.

The genes are TRBV14 and TRBJ1-2; D is unclear. V lost 0 bases and J lost 9, with 17 bases in between. The germline CDR1 and CDR2 sequences are SGHDN and FVKESK. The CDR3 totals 15 residues. CDR3 sequence: CASSQDRIGSGSYTF. DNA of the CDR3: TGTGCCAGCAGCCAAGATCGGATAGGGAGCGGTAGCTACACCTTC.

This sequence joins TRBV5-1 and TRBJ1-1; 7 positions agree with TRBD1. CDR3 length: 14 amino acids. V shed 3 bases and J 4 bases; nucleotides not matched to a gene: 6. Germline CDR1 and CDR2: SGHRS and YFSETQ. Here the CDR3 reads CASSYRGGGTEAFF. CDR3 coding DNA: TGCGCCAGCAGCTACAGGGGCGGCGGCACTGAAGCTTTCTTT.

The V call is TRBV3-1 (or the pseudogene TRBV3-2), the J call TRBJ1-1, with D uncertain. Trimming left V 1 base short and J 10 bases short, with 16 bases between. Germline V gene sequence: CDR1 LGHDT, CDR2 YNNKEL (reference sequence). The CDR3 totals 14 residues. CDR3 sequence reads: CASSQAQSGNRAFF. The CDR3 DNA is TGTGCCAGCAGCCAAGCCCAATCCGGGAACCGAGCTTTCTTT.

CDR3 DNA sequence: TGTGCCAGCAGAGTATGGGGGGGCCCCTACAATGAGCAGTTCTTC. Translation: CASRVWGGPYNEQFF. The V gene is TRBV27, the J gene TRBJ2-1; TRBD2 might be the D (7 bases). Germline CDR1 and CDR2: MNHEY and SMNVEV (reference sequence). Trimming stripped 6 bases from V and 2 bases from J, with 14 bases between. The CDR3 extends over 15 amino acids.